This TCR beta chain was captured in a study of early T cells in non-severe SARS-CoV-2 infection. Germline V gene sequence: CDR1 SGHTA, CDR2 FQGNSA. CDR3 size: 15 residues. V dropped 7 bases and J dropped 6; count of bases not matched to a gene: 7. In this sample, this clonotype turned up many times. TCRdb ran MiXCR on the 5' RACE reads and lists one entry per CDR3 protein. The profile covers roughly 45,000 distinct CDR3 sequences, with about 4% appearing a single time and roughly 6% taken by the ten largest. This chain links TRBV7-2 with TRBJ2-1, with 12 bases lining up with TRBD2. The sequenced material came from whole blood. The receptor was isolated from an adult who was a healthcare worker with PCR-confirmed SARS-CoV-2 infection or an uninfected control (not recorded which). DNA of the CDR3: TGTGCCAGCATCCCGGGACTAGCGGGTATCAATGAGCAGTTCTTC. The encoded protein is CASIPGLAGINEQFF.